The clone carrying this TCR beta chain was seen more than once but under ten times. The authors ran a second PCR of about 6 to 11 cycles using a sample-barcoded 5' primer and a J-beta primer mix. Each CDR3 protein is one row after TCRdb ran MiXCR on the 5' RACE reads. The sample has 600,000 or so distinct CDR3 sequences; roughly 31% are singletons. This sample was taken from a study of blood T cells in healthy people across ages. Germline V gene data show CDR1 as SGHTA and CDR2 as FQGNSA. Trimming left V 3 bases short and J 11 bases short, with 22 bases between. The CDR3 spans 15 residues. The chain combines TRBV7-2 with TRBJ2-5; tentatively, D is TRBD2 (5 bases). The sequenced sample was blood. This sequence was found in an elderly woman in good health. DNA of the CDR3: TGTGCCAGCAGCTTTGAGGGAACGAAGGGCAATGAGCAGTACTTC. Translation gives CASSFEGTKGNEQYF. Looking up the rest from reference TRBV7-2 and TRBJ2-5 gives the full variable domain: GAGVSQSPSNKVTEKGKDVELRCDPISGHTALYWYRQSLGQGLEFLIYFQGNSAPDKSGLPSDRFSAERTGGSVSTLTIQRTQQEDSAVYLCASSFEGTKGNEQYFGPGTRLLVL.